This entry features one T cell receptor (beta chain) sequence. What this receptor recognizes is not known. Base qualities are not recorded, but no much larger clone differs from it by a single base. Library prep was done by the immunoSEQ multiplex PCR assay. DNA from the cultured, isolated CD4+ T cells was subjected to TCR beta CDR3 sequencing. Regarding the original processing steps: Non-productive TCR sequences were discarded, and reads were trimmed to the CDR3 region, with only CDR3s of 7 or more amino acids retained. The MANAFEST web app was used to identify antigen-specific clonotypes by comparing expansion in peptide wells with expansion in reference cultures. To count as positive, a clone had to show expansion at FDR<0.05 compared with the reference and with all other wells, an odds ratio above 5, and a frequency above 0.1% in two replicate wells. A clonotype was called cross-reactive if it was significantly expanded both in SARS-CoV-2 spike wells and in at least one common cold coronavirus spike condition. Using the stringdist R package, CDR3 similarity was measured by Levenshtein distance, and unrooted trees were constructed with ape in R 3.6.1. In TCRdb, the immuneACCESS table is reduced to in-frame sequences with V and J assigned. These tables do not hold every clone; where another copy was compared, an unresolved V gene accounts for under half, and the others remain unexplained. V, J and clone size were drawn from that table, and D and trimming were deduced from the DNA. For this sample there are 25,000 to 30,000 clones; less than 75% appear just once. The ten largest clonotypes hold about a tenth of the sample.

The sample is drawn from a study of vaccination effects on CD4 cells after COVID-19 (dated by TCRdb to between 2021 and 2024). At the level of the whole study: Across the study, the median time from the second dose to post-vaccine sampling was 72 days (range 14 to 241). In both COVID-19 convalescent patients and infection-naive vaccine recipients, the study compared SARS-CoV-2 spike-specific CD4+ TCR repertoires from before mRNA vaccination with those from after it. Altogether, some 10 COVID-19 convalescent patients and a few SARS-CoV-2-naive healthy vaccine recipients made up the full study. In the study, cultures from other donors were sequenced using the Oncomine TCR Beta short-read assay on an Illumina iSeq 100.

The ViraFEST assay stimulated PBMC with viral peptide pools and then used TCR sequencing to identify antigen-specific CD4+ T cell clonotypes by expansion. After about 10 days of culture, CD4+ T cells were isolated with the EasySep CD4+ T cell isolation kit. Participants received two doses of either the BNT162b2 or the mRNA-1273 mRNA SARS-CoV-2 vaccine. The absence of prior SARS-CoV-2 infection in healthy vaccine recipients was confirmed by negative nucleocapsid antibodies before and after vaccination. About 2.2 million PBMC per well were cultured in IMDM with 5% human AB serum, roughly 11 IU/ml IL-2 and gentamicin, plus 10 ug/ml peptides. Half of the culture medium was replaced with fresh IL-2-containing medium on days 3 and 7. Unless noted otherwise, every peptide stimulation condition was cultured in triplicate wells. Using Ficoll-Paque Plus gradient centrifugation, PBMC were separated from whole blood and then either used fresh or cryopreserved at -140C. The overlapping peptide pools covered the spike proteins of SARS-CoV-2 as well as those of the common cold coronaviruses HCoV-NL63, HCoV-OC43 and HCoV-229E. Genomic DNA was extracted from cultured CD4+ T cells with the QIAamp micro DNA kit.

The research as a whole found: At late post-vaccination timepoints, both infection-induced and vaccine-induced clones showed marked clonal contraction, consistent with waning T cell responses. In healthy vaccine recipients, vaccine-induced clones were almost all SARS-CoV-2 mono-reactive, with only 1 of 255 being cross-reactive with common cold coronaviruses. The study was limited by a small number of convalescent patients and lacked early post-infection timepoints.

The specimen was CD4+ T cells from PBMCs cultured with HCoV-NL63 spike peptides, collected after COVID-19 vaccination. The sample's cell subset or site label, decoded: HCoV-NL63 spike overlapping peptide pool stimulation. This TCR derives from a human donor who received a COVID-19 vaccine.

The bases read TGTGCCACCAGCAGAGTGTCTGGCGTGAAGTTGAATTACAATGAGCAGTTCTTC. The encoded protein is CATSRVSGVKLNYNEQFF. The chain joins TRBV15 to TRBJ2-1, with no D gene named confidently. From cysteine to phenylalanine, the CDR3 is 18 amino acids long. The only DNA kept is the CDR3, 54 bases in frame from the first base. Trimming takes 1 base from V and 4 bases from J, and the germline ends sit 20 bases apart. The CDR1 and CDR2 encoded by the germline V gene (reference sequence) are LNHNV and YYDKDF.